This T cell receptor beta chain was recovered during a study of cytomegalovirus exposure and HLA in healthy donors. The CDR3 covers 18 residues. The germline CDR1 and CDR2 sequences are MDHEN and SYDVKM. The J segment lost 2 bases and the V segment lost 3 bases, leaving 5 bases of the junction unmatched. This PCR relied on a set of 60 Vbeta primers and 13 Jbeta primers. Method: immunoSEQ multiplex PCR; TCRdb's copy keeps in-frame clones and lacks some. The sample has some 56,000 clones; under 90% are singletons. The chain combines TRBV28 with TRBJ2-6; 12 nucleotides agree with TRBD2. The sequence came from a woman aged 40 to 49 in good health and CMV-seronegative. Input material: PBMCs. In nucleotides, the CDR3 is TGTGCCAGCAGTTTCGCTAGCGGGAGGGCCACTGGGGCCAACGTCCTGACTTTC. It translates to CASSFASGRATGANVLTF.